This T cell receptor beta chain was observed in a study of blood T cells in healthy people across ages. Study-wide results and limits: Researchers deemed the diversity estimates from one million T cells underestimates.

All donors came from Russia, were Caucasian and healthy, and spanned ages roughly 6 to 95. Total RNA was extracted at no less than 6 micrograms per sample. Notes on this clonotype: Its target is not known.

With a J-beta primer mix and a sample-barcoded 5' primer, a second PCR ran 7 to 11 cycles. One entry per CDR3 protein results from TCRdb running MiXCR on the 5' RACE reads. The repertoire holds under 2 million distinct CDR3 sequences, with roughly a third as singletons. The receptor was derived from a woman aged 25 to 45 in good health. Sequenced sample: blood.

CDR3 bases: TGTGCCAGGGACGACCCGGGACGGTCCCAAGAGAGTGAAGGGACCCAGTACTTC. Translating gives CARDDPGRSQESEGTQYF. The rearrangement joins TRBV27 to TRBJ2-5; D is possibly TRBD1 or TRBD2 (5 bases each). This CDR3 comprises 18 residues. CDR1 is MNHEY, CDR2 SMNVEV, per germline (reference sequence). V was pared by 9 bases and J by 7 bases, with 33 bases between.